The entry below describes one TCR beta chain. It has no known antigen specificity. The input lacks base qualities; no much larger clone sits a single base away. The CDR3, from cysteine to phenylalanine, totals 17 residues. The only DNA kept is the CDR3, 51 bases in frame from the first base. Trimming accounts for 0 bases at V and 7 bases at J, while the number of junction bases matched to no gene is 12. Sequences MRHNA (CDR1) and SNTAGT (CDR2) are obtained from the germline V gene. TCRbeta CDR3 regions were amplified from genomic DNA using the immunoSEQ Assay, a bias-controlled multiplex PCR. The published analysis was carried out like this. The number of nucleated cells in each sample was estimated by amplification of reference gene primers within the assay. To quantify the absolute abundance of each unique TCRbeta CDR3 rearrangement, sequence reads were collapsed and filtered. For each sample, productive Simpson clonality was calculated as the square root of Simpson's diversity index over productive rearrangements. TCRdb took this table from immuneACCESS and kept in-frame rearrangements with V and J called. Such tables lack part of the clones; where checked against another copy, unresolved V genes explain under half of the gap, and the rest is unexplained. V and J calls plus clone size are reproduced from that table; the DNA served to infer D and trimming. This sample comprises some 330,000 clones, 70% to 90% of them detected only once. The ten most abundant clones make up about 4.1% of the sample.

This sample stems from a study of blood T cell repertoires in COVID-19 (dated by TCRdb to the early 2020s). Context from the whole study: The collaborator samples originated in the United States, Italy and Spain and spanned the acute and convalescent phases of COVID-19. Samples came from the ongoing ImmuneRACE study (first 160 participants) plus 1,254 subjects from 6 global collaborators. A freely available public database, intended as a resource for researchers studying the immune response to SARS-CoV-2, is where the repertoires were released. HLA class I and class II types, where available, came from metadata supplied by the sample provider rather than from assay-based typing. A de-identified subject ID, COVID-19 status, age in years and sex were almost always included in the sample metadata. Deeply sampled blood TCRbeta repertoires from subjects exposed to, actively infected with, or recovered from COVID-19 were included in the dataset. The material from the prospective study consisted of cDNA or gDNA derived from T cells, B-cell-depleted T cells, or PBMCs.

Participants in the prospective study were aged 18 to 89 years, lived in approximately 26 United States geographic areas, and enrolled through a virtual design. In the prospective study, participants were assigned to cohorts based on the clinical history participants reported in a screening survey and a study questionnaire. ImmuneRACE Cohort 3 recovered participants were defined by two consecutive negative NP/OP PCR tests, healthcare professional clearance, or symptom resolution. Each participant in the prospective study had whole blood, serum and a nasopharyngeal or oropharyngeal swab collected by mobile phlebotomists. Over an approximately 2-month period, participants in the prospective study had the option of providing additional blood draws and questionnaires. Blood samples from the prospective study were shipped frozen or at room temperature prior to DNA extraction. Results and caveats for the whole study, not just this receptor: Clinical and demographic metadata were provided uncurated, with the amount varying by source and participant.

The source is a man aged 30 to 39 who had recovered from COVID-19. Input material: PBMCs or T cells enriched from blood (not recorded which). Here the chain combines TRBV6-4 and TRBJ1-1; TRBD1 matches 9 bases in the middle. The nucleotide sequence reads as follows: TGTGCCAGCAGTGACTCGAGACAGGGGGGAGAAGGTGTTGAAGCTTTCTTT. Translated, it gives CASSDSRQGGEGVEAFF.